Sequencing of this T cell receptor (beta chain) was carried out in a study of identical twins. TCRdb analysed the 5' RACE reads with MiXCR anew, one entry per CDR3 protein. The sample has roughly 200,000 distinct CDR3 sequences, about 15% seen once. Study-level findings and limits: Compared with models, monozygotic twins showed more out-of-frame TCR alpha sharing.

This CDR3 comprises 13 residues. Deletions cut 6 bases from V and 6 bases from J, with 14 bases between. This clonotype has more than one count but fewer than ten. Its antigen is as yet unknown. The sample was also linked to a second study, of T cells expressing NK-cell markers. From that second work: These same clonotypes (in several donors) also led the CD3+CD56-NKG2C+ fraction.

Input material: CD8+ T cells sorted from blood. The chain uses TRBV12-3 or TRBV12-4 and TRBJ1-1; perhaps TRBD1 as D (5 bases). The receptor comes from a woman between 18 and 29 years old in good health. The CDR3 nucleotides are TGTGCCAGCAGCTGGGACTTTAACCCTGAAGCTTTCTTT. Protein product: CASSWDFNPEAFF.